This T cell receptor beta chain was observed in a study of control samples from healthy donors and cancer patients. The assay was immunoSEQ multiplex PCR, and TCRdb's table has in-frame clones only and misses some. Among about 42,000 clones listed, around 78% were seen once. The CDR3 has 12 amino acids. Germline-derived CDR1 and CDR2 are GTSNPN and SVGIG (reference sequence). V was shortened by 5 bases and J by 10 bases, with 12 bases between the two germline ends. The chain is built from TRBV30 and TRBJ1-6; D is uncertain. The sequencing input was blood. The sequence derives from a man aged 55-75 years in good health. The CDR3 DNA reads TGTGCCTGGGCAGGATCCTCCTCACCCCTCCACTTT. Translated, it gives CAWAGSSSPLHF. The whole variable domain, filled in from reference TRBV30 and TRBJ1-6, reads SQTIHQWPATLVQPVGSPLSLECTVEGTSNPNLYWYRQAAGRGLQLLFYSVGIGQISSEVPQNLSASRPQDRQFILSSKKLLLSDSGFYLCAWAGSSSPLHFGNGTRLTVT.